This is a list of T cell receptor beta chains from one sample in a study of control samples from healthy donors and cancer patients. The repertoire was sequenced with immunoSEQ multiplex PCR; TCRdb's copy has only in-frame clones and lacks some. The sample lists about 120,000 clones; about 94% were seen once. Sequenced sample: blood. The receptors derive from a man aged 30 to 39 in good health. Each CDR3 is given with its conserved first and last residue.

CASSQDPGVRVTDTQYF	TRBJ2-3	17	TRBV3-1/TRBV3-2
CAWSADSNQPQHF	TRBJ1-5	13	TRBV30
CASNRGSHRELFF	TRBJ2-2	13	TRBV3-1/TRBV3-2
CASSPPRAPGEQFF	TRBJ2-1	14	TRBV7-2
CASSLVSNSYEQYF	TRBJ2-7	14	TRBV7-8
CASSAGTTSNEKLFF	TRBJ1-4	15	TRBV9
CASSQGGLQETQYF	TRBJ2-5	14	TRBV4-1
CASSLQGDASPLHF	TRBJ1-6	14	TRBV27
CASRVLAGNSYEQYF	TRBJ2-7	15	TRBV5-1
CASPARTGDTEAFF	TRBJ1-1	14	TRBV6-4
CASSPGATEAFF	TRBJ1-1	12	TRBV12-3/TRBV12-4
CASSPPHGGLINQPQHF	TRBJ1-5	17	TRBV7-2
CASIGTSGGRADTQYF	TRBJ2-3	16	TRBV10-1
CASSAGESGANVLTF	TRBJ2-6	15	TRBV9
CASSLGTGYLNSPLHF	TRBJ1-6	16	TRBV5-1
CASMDRVGYTF	TRBJ1-2	11	TRBV19
CASSYAGRTQETQYF	TRBJ2-5	15	TRBV6-5
CASSSPDRTPYEQYF	TRBJ2-7	15	TRBV6-5
CASSQVAETTGELFF	TRBJ2-2	15	TRBV3-1/TRBV3-2
CAWNSIISTNEKLFF	TRBJ1-4	15	TRBV30
CATRSGDTGELFF	TRBJ2-2	13	TRBV24-1
CASSYRRGTNEKLFF	TRBJ1-4	15	TRBV6-5
CASSRSGQRTGELFF	TRBJ2-2	15	TRBV4-3
CAWKSTGTGSEKLFF	TRBJ1-4	15	TRBV30
CASSPGGEAFF	TRBJ1-1	11	TRBV6-2/TRBV6-3
CASSLAGSSNYGYTF	TRBJ1-2	15	TRBV6-2/TRBV6-3
CASSQASWKLFF	TRBJ1-4	12	TRBV12-3/TRBV12-4
CASSLDSYGYTF	TRBJ1-2	12	TRBV2
CASSIDYRAIPLF	TRBJ2-7	13	TRBV19
CASSLEAGELFF	TRBJ2-2	12	TRBV18
CASSSGGGRETQYF	TRBJ2-5	14	TRBV7-2
CASKQGSTEAFF	TRBJ1-1	12	TRBV19
CASSVGFGSGNEQFF	TRBJ2-1	15	TRBV9
CASSQDLGGGQYTDEAFF	TRBJ1-1	18	TRBV3-1/TRBV3-2
CASSPKPGGGLYEQYF	TRBJ2-7	16	TRBV5-6
CASSLDPAGVQETQYF	TRBJ2-5	16	TRBV5-5
CASSYTGQGLTYNSPLHF	TRBJ1-6	18	TRBV6-2/TRBV6-3
CASSLGVYGYTF	TRBJ1-2	12	TRBV5-1
CASSGRIEAGNQPQHF	TRBJ1-5	16	TRBV5-6
CASSQAGATYNSPLHF	TRBJ1-6	16	TRBV4-3
CASSPRGGYGYTF	TRBJ1-2	13	TRBV7-2
CASSLGLTDGYTF	TRBJ1-2	13	TRBV5-1
CASSPGAHWGGNIQYF	TRBJ2-4	16	TRBV6-2/TRBV6-3
CASSQLPGQGYEQYF	TRBJ2-7	15	TRBV4-1
CASSQLDRIKDGYTF	TRBJ1-2	15	TRBV4-1
CASWKQGATEAFF	TRBJ1-1	13	TRBV6-5
CASSLAPTGDRRNQPQHF	TRBJ1-5	18	TRBV7-9
CASSQQGNSYNSPLHF	TRBJ1-6	16	TRBV3-1/TRBV3-2
CASSFYSVDTQYF	TRBJ2-3	13	TRBV7-2
CALPGQRYLPNYGYTF	TRBJ1-2	16	TRBV21-1
CASSPSPQKNQPQHF	TRBJ1-5	15	TRBV7-9